This T cell receptor (beta chain) appears in the sequencing data of a study of CD8 T cells in ankylosing spondylitis (dated by TCRdb to 2016 to 2017). In terms of the full investigation: The study profiled T cell receptor beta repertoires in healthy donors and ankylosing spondylitis patients to find disease-linked TCR variants. The full study cohort comprised some 27 ankylosing spondylitis patients and 85 to 120 healthy donors. Peripheral blood was sampled, and synovial fluid was additionally collected from ankylosing spondylitis patients. Study-wide conclusions, independent of this receptor: A TCR beta motif made up of several highly homologous amino acid variants appeared to be characteristic of blood from ankylosing spondylitis patients. The disease-linked clones were reported to be significantly enriched in matched synovial fluid samples from ankylosing spondylitis patients. The disease-linked clones showed a CD8+ phenotype and occurred at relatively low frequencies in peripheral blood. Some motif variants had previously been reported in the synovial fluid and blood of reactive arthritis patients, which suggests shared mechanisms of disease initiation.

The cysteine opens and the phenylalanine closes a CDR3 of 12 amino acids. The CDR3 DNA has 36 bases and is translated from base 1. The V end loses 3 bases and the J end loses 7 bases, and a stretch of 9 bases separates them. The germline V gene specifies SGHRS as CDR1 and YFSETQ as CDR2. This clonotype was observed a handful of times. Its antigen target is currently unknown. The record has no base qualities; no much larger clone is one base away. TCRdb names Illumina HiSeq 2500 as the instrument used. TCR beta libraries were prepared by quantitative 5'-RACE with molecular barcodes. As for how the authors treated the data: Disease-linked TCR variants were identified with a new computational method built on a probabilistic model of VDJ rearrangement. Using fastp trimming at Q25 and MiXCR clonotype assembly, TCRdb reanalyzed the public sequencing data and kept in-frame beta chains. Each record represents a unique CDR3 protein, reported with the most common genes and DNA among its rows. The V and J calls shown here were made by TCRdb, not taken from the authors' results. This sample holds some 290,000 distinct CDR3 sequences; about 19% were observed only once. 7.8% of the sample is in the top ten clones.

The specimen sequenced was blood, either unsorted or a sorted T cell fraction (not recorded which). This sequence was found in a male donor with ankylosing spondylitis or in good health (not recorded which). Recombination joined TRBV5-1 with TRBJ2-3; possibly the D gene is TRBD1, per 6 matching bases. The CDR3 protein is CASSSDRNTQYF. The sequence in DNA is TGCGCCAGCAGCTCCGACAGGAATACGCAGTATTTT.